A selection of T cell receptor beta chains follows, all from one sample in a study of T cell repertoires in cytomegalovirus infection. TCRdb re-derived calls from the reads in MiXCR, one entry per CDR3 protein. The sample holds some 46,000 distinct CDR3 sequences, approximately 19% seen once. The antigens these receptors bind are not known. This specimen was CD8+ T cells from cultured PBMCs, taken from culture after CMV antigen stimulation. These receptors came from a human donor in good health (CMV status not recorded). Some clones in this sample may be carry-over from other donors' samples. Both conserved end residues are part of each CDR3. The D gene is left open where the match is weak. Not every row has a clone size; where given, it reads once, few, many or a size class.

D gene	V gene	J gene	clone size	CDR3 protein	CDR3 DNA
-	TRBV20-1	TRBJ2-7	-	CSARGPETGKGYEQYF	TGCAGTGCTAGGGGTCCTGAAACAGGGAAGGGCTACGAGCAGTACTTC
TRBD2	TRBV7-9	TRBJ2-5	medium-sized	CASSLARLAGMGKTQYF	TGTGCCAGCAGCTTAGCGCGGCTAGCGGGGATGGGGAAGACCCAGTACTTC
TRBD2	TRBV7-9	TRBJ2-7	-	CASSSAETSGRNEQYF	TGTGCCAGCAGCTCCGCCGAGACTAGCGGGAGGAACGAGCAGTACTTC
-	TRBV30	TRBJ1-1	few	CAWSATGGEAFF	TGTGCCTGGAGCGCGACGGGGGGAGAAGCTTTCTTT
-	TRBV6-1	TRBJ1-6	many	CASSPQALKGSPLHF	TGTGCCAGCAGTCCGCAGGCCTTGAAGGGTTCACCCCTCCACTTT
-	TRBV12-3/TRBV12-4	TRBJ2-7	many	CASSLAGVAYEQYF	TGTGCCAGCAGTTTAGCGGGAGTAGCCTACGAGCAGTACTTC
TRBD2	TRBV6-5	TRBJ2-1	-	CASSYLWGLASENEQFF	TGTGCCAGCAGTTACTTGTGGGGACTAGCCTCAGAGAATGAGCAGTTCTTC
-	TRBV9	TRBJ2-1	-	CASSVGGSQFEQFF	TGTGCCAGCAGCGTAGGTGGTAGCCAGTTTGAGCAGTTCTTC
-	TRBV4-1	TRBJ1-5	many	CASSQYTNPQWPQHF	TGCGCCAGCAGCCAATACACAAACCCCCAATGGCCCCAGCATTTT
TRBD1	TRBV6-1	TRBJ1-2	many	CASSQADRGHGYTF	TGTGCCAGCAGTCAAGCAGACAGGGGACATGGCTACACCTTC
TRBD1	TRBV25-1	TRBJ2-2	many	CASTNRGPTGELFF	TGTGCCAGCACTAACAGGGGGCCAACCGGGGAGCTGTTTTTT
-	TRBV7-9	TRBJ2-2	many	CASVGGNTGELFF	TGTGCCAGCGTAGGGGGTAACACCGGGGAGCTGTTTTTT
-	TRBV9	TRBJ2-2	few	CASSVAGGHGELFF	TGTGCCAGCAGCGTAGCGGGGGGCCACGGGGAGCTGTTTTTT
TRBD1	TRBV27	TRBJ1-2	-	CASWTGGGYGYTF	TGTGCCAGCTGGACAGGGGGAGGCTATGGCTACACCTTC
-	TRBV4-1	TRBJ1-1	few	CASSQDEGGNTEAFF	TGCGCCAGCAGCCAAGACGAGGGGGGGAACACTGAAGCTTTCTTT
TRBD1	TRBV11-3	TRBJ1-1	many	CASIRTGMEVNTEAFF	TGTGCCAGCATCAGGACAGGGATGGAGGTGAACACTGAAGCTTTCTTT
-	TRBV7-8	TRBJ2-5	many	CASSLLGQQETQYF	TGTGCCAGCAGCTTATTAGGACAACAAGAGACCCAGTACTTC
-	TRBV6-1	TRBJ2-7	-	CASSEDLGLGEQYF	TGTGCCAGCAGTGAAGATCTGGGGCTGGGAGAGCAGTACTTC
-	TRBV7-2	TRBJ2-7	many	CASSTVGTSYEQYF	TGTGCCAGCAGCACAGTGGGTACCTCCTACGAGCAGTACTTC
TRBD2	TRBV7-9	TRBJ2-7	many	CASSLSGAAYEQYF	TGTGCCAGCAGCTTAAGCGGGGCTGCCTACGAGCAGTACTTC